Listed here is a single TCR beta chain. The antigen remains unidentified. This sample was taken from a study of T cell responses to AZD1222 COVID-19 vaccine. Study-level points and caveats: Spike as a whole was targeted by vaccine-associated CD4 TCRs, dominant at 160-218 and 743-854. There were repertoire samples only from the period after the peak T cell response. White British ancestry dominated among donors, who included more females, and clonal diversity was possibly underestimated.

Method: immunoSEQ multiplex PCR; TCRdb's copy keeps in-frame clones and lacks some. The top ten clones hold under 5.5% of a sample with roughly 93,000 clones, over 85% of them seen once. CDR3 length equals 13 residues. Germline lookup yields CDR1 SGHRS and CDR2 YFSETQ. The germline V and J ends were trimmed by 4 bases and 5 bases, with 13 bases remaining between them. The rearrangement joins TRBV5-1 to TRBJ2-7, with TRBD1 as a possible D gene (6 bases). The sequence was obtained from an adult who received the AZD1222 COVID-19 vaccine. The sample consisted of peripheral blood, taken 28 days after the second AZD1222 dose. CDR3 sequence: CASSGDNEDEQYF. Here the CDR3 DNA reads TGCGCCAGCAGCGGGGACAACGAAGACGAGCAGTACTTC. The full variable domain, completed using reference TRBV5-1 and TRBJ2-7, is KAGVTQTPRYLIKTRGQQVTLSCSPISGHRSVSWYQQTPGQGLQFLFEYFSETQRNKGNFPGRFSGRQFSNSRSEMNVSTLELGDSALYLCASSGDNEDEQYFGPGTRLTVT.